A selection of T cell receptor beta chains follows, all from one sample in a study of T cell repertoires in cytomegalovirus infection. Each CDR3 protein is one row after TCRdb ran MiXCR on the reads. The profile shows tens of thousands of distinct CDR3 sequences, more than 3.5% of them singletons. What was sequenced was PBMCs. Source of these receptors: a human donor in good health (CMV status not recorded). Some clones in this sample may be carry-over from other donors' samples. Each CDR3 is given with its conserved first and last residue. Clone sizes are given selectively: once, few, many, or a class where the clone is expanded.

>TRBV7-4|many
CATDMGSEETQYF
>TRBV7-4|many
CASSLVERGDEQFF
>TRBV5-4|many
CASSNGQNTEAFF
>TRBV19|many
CASSTNRGSGQPQHF
>TRBV7-6|many
CASSPRPQETQYF
>TRBV5-5|many
CASSFSWDSLYEQYF
>TRBV6-6|many
CASSYSEGLWANVLTF
>TRBV7-2|many
CASSGRTGALLNTEAFF
>TRBV20-1|few
CSARVGALGTEAFF
>TRBV7-2|many
CASSQVGGGTEAFF
>TRBV27|NA
CASSSRGDGGRRNEQFF
>TRBV6-2/TRBV6-3|many
CASSYSDRGGYDQPQHF
>TRBV6-4|many
CASSDAGGTDTQYF
>TRBV7-2|many
CASRRSAYEQYF
>TRBV11-2|many
CASSLDRDGPRTQYF
>TRBV7-2|many
CASSLVEGSNTEAFF
>TRBV7-9|many
CASSDRGQGSNEKLFF
>TRBV5-1|many
CASSLSAGTYEQYF
>TRBV6-1|many
CASRTAGSNQPQHF
>TRBV7-2|medium-sized
CASSFTQTNTEAFF
>TRBV28|many
CASSAGNYNSPLHF
>TRBV10-2|many
CASRNRQSYTEAFF
>TRBV28|many
CASSSSGPGYSQPQHF
>TRBV28|many
CASSILRKKLFF
>TRBV7-9|many
CASRTGTTSTDTQYF
>TRBV6-2/TRBV6-3|NA
CASSYGWGQETQYF
>TRBV28|many
CASSRYEQYF
>TRBV19|many
CATSGGAHNQNYGYTF
>TRBV11-2|many
CASSLDPYRGPHSSSYNEQFF
>TRBV7-2|NA
CASSLTGMNTEDFF
>TRBV11-3|many
CASSLDGKGTEAFF
>TRBV12-3/TRBV12-4|many
CASSGTDTYNEQFF
>TRBV7-9|many
CASSSEGWNQPQHF
>TRBV20-1|many
CSASFLDRDTEAFF
>TRBV20-1|many
CSGQLGTEAFF
>TRBV19|many
CASSISGGAYEQFF
>TRBV18|many
CASSPPWADTQYF
>TRBV19|many
CASSIRGQRQETQYF
>TRBV27|many
CASSLSTPGEQYF
>TRBV12-3/TRBV12-4|many
CASSFRTGGNTEAFF
>TRBV6-2/TRBV6-3|many
CASSSRGGEDQPQHF
>TRBV19|many
CASSGTVYNEQFF
>TRBV28|NA
CASSLSGEPQHF
>TRBV7-6|many
CASRTRRNTEAFF
>TRBV27|many
CASSFQGQANGYTF
>TRBV28|many
CASTPRGAPSTDTQYF
>TRBV30|many
CAWSDGRKNTEAFF
>TRBV28|many
CASSSNMVTQIGTDTQYF
>TRBV28|many
CASIWGGGRGNTEAFF
>TRBV12-3/TRBV12-4|many
CASSPPGGNYYGYTF
>TRBV2|many
CASSEDREQPQHF
>TRBV11-2|many
CASSSGREVNTEAFF